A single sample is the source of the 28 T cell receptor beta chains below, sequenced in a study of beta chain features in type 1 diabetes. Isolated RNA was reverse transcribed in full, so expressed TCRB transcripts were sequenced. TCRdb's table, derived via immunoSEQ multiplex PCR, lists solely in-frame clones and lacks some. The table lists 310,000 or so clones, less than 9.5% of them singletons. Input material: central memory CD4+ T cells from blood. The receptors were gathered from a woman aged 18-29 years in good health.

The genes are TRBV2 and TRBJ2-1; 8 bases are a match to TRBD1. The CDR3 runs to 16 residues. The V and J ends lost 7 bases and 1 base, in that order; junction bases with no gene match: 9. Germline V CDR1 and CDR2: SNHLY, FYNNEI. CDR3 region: CASTGQGARSYNEQFF. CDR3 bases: TGTGCCAGCACAGGCCAGGGGGCGCGGTCCTACAATGAGCAGTTCTTC.

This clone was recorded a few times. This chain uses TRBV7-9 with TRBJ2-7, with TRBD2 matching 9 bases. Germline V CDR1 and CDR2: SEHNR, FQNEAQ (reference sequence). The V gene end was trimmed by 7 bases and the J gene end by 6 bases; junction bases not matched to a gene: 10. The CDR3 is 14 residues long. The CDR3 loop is CASTELAGLSEQYF. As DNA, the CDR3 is TGTGCCAGCACTGAACTAGCGGGTCTTTCCGAGCAGTACTTC.

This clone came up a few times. The CDR3 sequence is CASSQALGYEQYF. CDR3 sequence (DNA): TGTGCCAGCAGCCAAGCTTTAGGGTACGAGCAGTACTTC. The chain recombines TRBV4-2 with TRBJ2-7; no clear D gene. The CDR3 is made up of 13 amino acids. In germline, CDR1 is LGHNA, CDR2 YNFKEQ. V was shortened by 1 base and J by 4 bases, with 8 bases between the two germline ends.

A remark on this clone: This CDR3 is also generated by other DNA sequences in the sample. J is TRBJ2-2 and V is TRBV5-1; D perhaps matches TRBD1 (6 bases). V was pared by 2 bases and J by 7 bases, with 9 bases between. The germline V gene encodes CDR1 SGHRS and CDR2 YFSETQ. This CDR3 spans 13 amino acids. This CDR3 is CASSFQGSGELFF. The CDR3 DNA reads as TGCGCCAGCAGCTTTCAGGGGAGCGGGGAGCTGTTTTTT.

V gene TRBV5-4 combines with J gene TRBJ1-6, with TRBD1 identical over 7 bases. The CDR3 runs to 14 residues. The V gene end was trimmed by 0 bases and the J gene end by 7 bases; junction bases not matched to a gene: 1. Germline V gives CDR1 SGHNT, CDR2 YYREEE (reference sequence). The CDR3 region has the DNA TGTGCCAGCAGCTTGGAAGGGGGCAATTCACCCCTCCACTTT. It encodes CASSLEGGNSPLHF.

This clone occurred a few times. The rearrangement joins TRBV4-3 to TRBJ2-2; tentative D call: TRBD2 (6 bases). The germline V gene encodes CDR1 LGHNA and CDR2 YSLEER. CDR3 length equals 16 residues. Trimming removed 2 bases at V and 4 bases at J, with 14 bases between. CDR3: CASSQLPGASTGELFF. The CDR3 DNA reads TGCGCCAGCAGCCAATTACCGGGAGCCTCCACCGGGGAGCTGTTTTTT.

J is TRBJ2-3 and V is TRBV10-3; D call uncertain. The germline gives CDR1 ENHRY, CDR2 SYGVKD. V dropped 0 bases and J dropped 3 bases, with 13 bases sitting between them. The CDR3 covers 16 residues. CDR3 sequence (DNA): TGTGCCATCAGTGAGTCCCTGAATACTTTTACAGATACGCAGTATTTT. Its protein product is CAISESLNTFTDTQYF.

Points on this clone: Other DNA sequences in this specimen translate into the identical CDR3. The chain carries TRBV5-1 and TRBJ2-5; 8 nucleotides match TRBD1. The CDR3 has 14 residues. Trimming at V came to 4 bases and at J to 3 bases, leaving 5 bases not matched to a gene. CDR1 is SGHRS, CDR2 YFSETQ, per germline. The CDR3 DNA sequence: TGCGCCAGCAGCCGAGGACAGGGTAAAGAGACCCAGTACTTC. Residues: CASSRGQGKETQYF.

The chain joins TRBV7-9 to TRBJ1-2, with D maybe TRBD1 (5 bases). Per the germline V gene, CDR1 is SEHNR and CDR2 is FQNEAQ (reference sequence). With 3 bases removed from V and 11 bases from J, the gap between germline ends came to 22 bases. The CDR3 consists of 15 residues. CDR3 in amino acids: CASSFSLQPTGGYTF. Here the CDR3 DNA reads TGTGCCAGCAGCTTTTCCTTACAACCTACAGGAGGGTACACCTTC.

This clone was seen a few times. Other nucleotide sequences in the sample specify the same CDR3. As DNA, the CDR3 is TGTGCCAGTAGTAAGACAGGGATGAACACTGAAGCTTTCTTT. Translation: CASSKTGMNTEAFF. V and J are TRBV19 and TRBJ1-1; TRBD1 matches 7 bases. V lost 4 bases, J lost 0 bases, and 2 bases stayed unmatched. The CDR3 is 14 amino acids. Germline CDR1 is LNHDA and CDR2 is SQIVND (reference sequence).

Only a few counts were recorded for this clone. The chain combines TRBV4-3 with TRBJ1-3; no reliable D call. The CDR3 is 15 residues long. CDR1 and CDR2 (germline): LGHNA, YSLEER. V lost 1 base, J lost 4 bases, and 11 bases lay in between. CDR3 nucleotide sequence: TGCGCCAGCAGCCAAGCACCAGGCTCGGGAAACACCATATATTTT. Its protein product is CASSQAPGSGNTIYF.

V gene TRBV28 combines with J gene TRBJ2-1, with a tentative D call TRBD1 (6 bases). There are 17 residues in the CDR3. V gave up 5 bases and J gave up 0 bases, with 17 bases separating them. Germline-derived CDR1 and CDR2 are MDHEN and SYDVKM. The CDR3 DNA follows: TGTGCCAGCAGTCTTCAGACAGGATCGAGCTCCTACAATGAGCAGTTCTTC. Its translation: CASSLQTGSSSYNEQFF.

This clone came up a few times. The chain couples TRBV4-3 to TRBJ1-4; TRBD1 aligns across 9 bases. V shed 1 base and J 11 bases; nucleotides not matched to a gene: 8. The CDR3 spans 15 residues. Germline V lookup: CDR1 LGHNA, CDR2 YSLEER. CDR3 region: CASSQVFPGQGKLFF. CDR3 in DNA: TGCGCCAGCAGCCAAGTTTTTCCGGGACAGGGCAAACTGTTTTTT.

Here the CDR3 DNA reads TGCGCCAGCAGCGTCGGGACAGCAACTAATGAAAAACTGTTTTTT. It specifies CASSVGTATNEKLFF. V gene TRBV5-1 combines with J gene TRBJ1-4; 7 bases match TRBD1. The CDR3 runs to 15 residues. CDR1 and CDR2 from the germline V gene are SGHRS and YFSETQ. The V segment lost 4 bases and the J segment 0 bases; nucleotides outside the gene matches: 3.

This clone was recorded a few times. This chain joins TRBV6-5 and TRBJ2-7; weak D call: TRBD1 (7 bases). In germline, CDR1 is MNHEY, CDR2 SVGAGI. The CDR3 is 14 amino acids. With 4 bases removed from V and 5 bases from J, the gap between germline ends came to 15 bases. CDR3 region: CASSFRGDGDEQYF. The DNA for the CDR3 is TGTGCCAGCAGTTTCAGGGGGGACGGGGACGAGCAGTACTTC.

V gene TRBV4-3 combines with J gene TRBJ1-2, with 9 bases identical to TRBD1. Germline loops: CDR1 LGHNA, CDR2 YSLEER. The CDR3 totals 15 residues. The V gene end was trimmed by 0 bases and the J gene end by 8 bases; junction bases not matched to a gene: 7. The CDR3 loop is CASSQERTGAWGYTF. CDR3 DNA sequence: TGCGCCAGCAGCCAAGAACGGACAGGGGCGTGGGGCTACACCTTC.

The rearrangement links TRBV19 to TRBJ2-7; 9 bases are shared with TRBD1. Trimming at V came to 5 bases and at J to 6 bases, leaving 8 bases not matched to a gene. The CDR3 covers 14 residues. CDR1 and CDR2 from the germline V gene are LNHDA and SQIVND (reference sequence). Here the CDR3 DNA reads TGTGCCAGTAGTGCCCAACAGGGGGCTGGCGAGCAGTACTTC. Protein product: CASSAQQGAGEQYF.

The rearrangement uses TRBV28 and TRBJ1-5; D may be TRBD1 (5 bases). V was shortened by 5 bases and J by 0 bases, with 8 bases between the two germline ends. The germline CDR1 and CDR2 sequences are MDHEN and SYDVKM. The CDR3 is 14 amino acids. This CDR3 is CASSRRGSNQPQHF. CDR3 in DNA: TGTGCCAGCAGTCGTAGGGGTAGCAATCAGCCCCAGCATTTT.

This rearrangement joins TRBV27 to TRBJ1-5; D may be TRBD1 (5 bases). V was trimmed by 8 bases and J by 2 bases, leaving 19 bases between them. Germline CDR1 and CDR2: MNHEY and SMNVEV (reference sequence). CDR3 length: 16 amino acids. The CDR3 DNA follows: TGTGCCAGCTCGAACCGCCGGGACGGACGCAATCAGCCCCAGCATTTT. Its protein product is CASSNRRDGRNQPQHF.

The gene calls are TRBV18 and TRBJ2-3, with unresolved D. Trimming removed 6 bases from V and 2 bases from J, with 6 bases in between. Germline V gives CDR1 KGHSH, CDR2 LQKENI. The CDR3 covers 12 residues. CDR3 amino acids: CASSPYTDTQYF. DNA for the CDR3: TGTGCCAGCTCCCCGTACACAGATACGCAGTATTTT.

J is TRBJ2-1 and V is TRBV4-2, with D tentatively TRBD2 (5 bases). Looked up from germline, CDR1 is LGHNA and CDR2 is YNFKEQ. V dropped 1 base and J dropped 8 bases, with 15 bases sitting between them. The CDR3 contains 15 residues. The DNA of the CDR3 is TGTGCCAGCAGCCAAGTTTCCGCCTCGCGGGATGAGCAGTTCTTC. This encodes CASSQVSASRDEQFF.

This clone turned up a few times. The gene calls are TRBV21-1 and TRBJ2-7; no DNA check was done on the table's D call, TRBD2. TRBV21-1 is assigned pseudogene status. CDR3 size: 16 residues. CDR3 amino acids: CASSNSGLAGLYEQYF. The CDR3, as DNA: TGTGCCAGCAGCAACTCCGGACTAGCGGGATTGTACGAGCAGTACTTC.

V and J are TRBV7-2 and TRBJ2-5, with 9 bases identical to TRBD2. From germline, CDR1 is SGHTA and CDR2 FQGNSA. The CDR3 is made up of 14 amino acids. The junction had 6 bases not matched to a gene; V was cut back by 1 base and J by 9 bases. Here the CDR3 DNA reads TGTGCCAGCAGCTTAGGGGGTAGCGGGAGACCCCAGTACTTC. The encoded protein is CASSLGGSGRPQYF.

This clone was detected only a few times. The CDR3 DNA reads TGTGCCAGCAGCTTGCGGAACACTGAAGCTTTCTTT. This gives the protein CASSLRNTEAFF. This chain uses TRBV5-8 with TRBJ1-1; D not certain. CDR1 and CDR2 from the germline V gene are SGHTS and YDEGEE. The V gene lost 1 base and the J gene lost 1 base, with 2 bases spanning the gap. This CDR3 contains 12 residues.

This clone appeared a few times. The CDR3: CASSRGRTDTQYF. CDR3 bases: TGTGCCAGCAGCCGGGGGAGGACAGATACGCAGTATTTT. The genes are TRBV7-8 and TRBJ2-3, with TRBD2 as a possible D gene (6 bases). The CDR3 covers 13 residues. CDR1 and CDR2 from the germline V gene are SGHVS and FQNEAQ. Trimming stripped 5 bases from V and 3 bases from J, with 9 bases between.

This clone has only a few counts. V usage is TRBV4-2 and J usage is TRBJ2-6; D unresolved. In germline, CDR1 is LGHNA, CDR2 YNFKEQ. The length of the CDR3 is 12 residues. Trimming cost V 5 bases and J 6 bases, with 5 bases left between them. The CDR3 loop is CASSNEANVLTF. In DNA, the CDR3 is TGTGCCAGCAGCAACGAGGCCAACGTCCTGACTTTC.

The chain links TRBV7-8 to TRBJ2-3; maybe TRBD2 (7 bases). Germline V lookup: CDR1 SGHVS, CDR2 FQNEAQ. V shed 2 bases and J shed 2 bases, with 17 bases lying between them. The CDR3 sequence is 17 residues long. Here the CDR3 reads CASSLQWGRGYTDTQYF. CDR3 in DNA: TGTGCCAGCAGCTTACAGTGGGGGCGGGGGTACACAGATACGCAGTATTTT.

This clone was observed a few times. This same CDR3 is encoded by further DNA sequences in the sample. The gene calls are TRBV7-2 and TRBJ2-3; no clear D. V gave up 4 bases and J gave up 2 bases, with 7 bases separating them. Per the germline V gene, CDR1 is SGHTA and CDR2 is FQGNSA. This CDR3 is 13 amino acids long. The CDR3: CASSSSVTDTQYF. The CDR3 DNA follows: TGTGCCAGCAGCTCCAGCGTCACAGATACGCAGTATTTT.